Shown below are 30 T cell receptor beta chains from a single sample sequenced in a study of shared clonotypes between healthy human individuals. Assay: immunoSEQ multiplex PCR; the TCRdb copy retains only in-frame clones and omits some. This table has roughly 1.5 million clones, approximately 98% appearing once. Specimen: naive CD4+ T cells sorted from blood. As for subset: CD45RA+ positively selected. All receptors derive from a young man in good health.

The genes are TRBV6-1 and TRBJ2-7; possibly TRBD1 for D (5 bases). V was pared by 4 bases and J by 0 bases, with 16 bases between. Germline values: CDR1 MNHNS, CDR2 SASEGT. The CDR3 has 16 amino acids. The CDR3 spells CASSVEYGASSYEQYF. The CDR3 nucleotides read TGTGCCAGCAGTGTTGAGTATGGGGCCAGCTCCTACGAGCAGTACTTC.

This rearrangement joins TRBV13 to TRBJ2-7, with D possibly matching TRBD1 (6 bases). V was pared by 0 bases and J by 6 bases, with 18 bases between. The CDR3 spans 16 residues. Germline values: CDR1 PRHDT, CDR2 FYEKMQ (reference sequence). Here the CDR3 reads CASSLGLQQGLSEQYF. The CDR3 nucleotides are TGTGCCAGCAGCTTAGGCCTCCAACAGGGCCTTTCCGAGCAGTACTTC.

The genes are TRBV7-3 and TRBJ2-5; tentative D call: TRBD1 (5 bases). With 2 bases removed from V and 1 base from J, the gap between germline ends came to 8 bases. The CDR3 is made up of 14 amino acids. Germline CDR1 and CDR2: SGHTA and FQGTGA. This CDR3 is CASSLGATQETQYF. The CDR3 region has the DNA TGTGCCAGCAGCTTAGGGGCGACCCAAGAGACCCAGTACTTC.

The chain links TRBV4-2 to TRBJ1-4; TRBD1 is a possible D gene (6 bases). V lost 1 base, J lost 4 bases, and 19 bases lay in between. The germline V gene has CDR1 LGHNA and CDR2 YNFKEQ. The CDR3 covers 18 residues. The CDR3 reads CASSQGWGGGTGNEKLFF. CDR3 DNA sequence: TGTGCCAGCAGCCAAGGCTGGGGAGGGGGTACAGGTAATGAAAAACTGTTTTTT.

This clone was found once. This chain joins TRBV28 and TRBJ2-1, with TRBD2 identical over 7 bases. The V gene's germline CDR1 is MDHEN and CDR2 SYDVKM. The CDR3 length is 15 residues. With 5 bases clipped from V and 4 bases from J, the junction kept 8 bases outside the gene matches. For the CDR3, the DNA is TGTGCCAGCAGTCGCTGGGCGGGACTATACAATGAGCAGTTCTTC. As protein: CASSRWAGLYNEQFF.

This chain joins TRBV5-5 and TRBJ2-7; a possible D gene is TRBD2 (5 bases). Per the germline V gene, CDR1 is SGHKS and CDR2 is YYEKEE (reference sequence). Trimming pared 0 bases from V and 2 bases from J, leaving 18 bases between. The CDR3 length is 17 residues. Here the CDR3 DNA reads TGTGCCAGCAGCTTGGCAGATCCCCGCCAGCGGACCTACGAGCAGTACTTC. Its translation is CASSLADPRQRTYEQYF.

This sequence joins TRBV29-1 and TRBJ2-5, with D tentatively TRBD1 or TRBD2 (5 bases each). The CDR3 is 14 residues long. V was cut by 6 bases and J by 5 bases, with 19 bases left in between. From germline, CDR1 is SQVTM and CDR2 ANQGSEA. The CDR3 DNA follows: TGCAGCGTGGGCGGGTTAGGGGCCGGTGAGACCCAGTACTTC. It codes for CSVGGLGAGETQYF.

V and J are TRBV6-5 and TRBJ1-1; D uncertain. CDR1 is MNHEY and CDR2 is SVGAGI in the germline V gene. Trimming stripped 5 bases from V and 6 bases from J, with 7 bases between. This CDR3 is 11 amino acids long. The CDR3 loop is CASSEVSEAFF. The DNA of the CDR3 is TGTGCCAGCAGTGAAGTATCTGAAGCTTTCTTT.

The chain is built from TRBV29-1 and TRBJ1-1; 8 bases fit TRBD1. Germline CDR1 and CDR2: SQVTM and ANQGSEA. The length of the CDR3 is 14 residues. The V and J ends lost 7 bases and 3 bases, in that order; junction bases with no gene match: 10. The CDR3 here is CSARTGMFYTEAFF. The CDR3 DNA sequence: TGCAGCGCGCGGACAGGGATGTTTTACACTGAAGCTTTCTTT.

The CDR3 spells CASSSHIKQETQYF. In DNA form, the CDR3 reads TGTGCCAGCAGCTCACACATAAAACAAGAGACCCAGTACTTC. The chain employs TRBV7-9 and TRBJ2-5; unclear D gene. The ends were cut back, 4 bases at V and 2 bases at J, with 11 bases in the middle. Germline V gives CDR1 SEHNR, CDR2 FQNEAQ (reference sequence). The CDR3 covers 14 residues.

The chain has TRBV28 and TRBJ1-1; no clear D. CDR3 length: 12 amino acids. Germline values: CDR1 MDHEN, CDR2 SYDVKM. The V end lost 1 base, the J end lost 7 bases, and 7 bases lay between the germline ends. CDR3 DNA sequence: TGTGCCAGCAGTTTATACCGTCTTGAAGCTTTCTTT. Translated, it gives CASSLYRLEAFF.

The V gene is TRBV14, the J gene TRBJ2-7, with D perhaps given as TRBD1 or TRBD2 (5 bases each). Germline V gene lookup returns CDR1 SGHDN and CDR2 FVKESK. This CDR3 is built from 17 residues. V lost 1 base, J lost 2 bases, and 18 bases lay in between. CDR3 sequence reads: CASSQVHKGTPTYEQYF. CDR3 nucleotide sequence: TGTGCCAGCAGCCAAGTACATAAGGGGACGCCCACCTACGAGCAGTACTTC.

The genes are TRBV5-5 and TRBJ2-7; the D gene is possibly TRBD1 (6 bases). CDR3 size: 18 residues. Trimming pared 2 bases from V and 1 base from J, leaving 22 bases between. Per the germline V gene, CDR1 is SGHKS and CDR2 is YYEKEE (reference sequence). CDR3 DNA sequence: TGTGCCAGCAGCTTAATTGGGGCCAGGGGCGCTCAGTCCTACGAGCAGTACTTC. It codes for CASSLIGARGAQSYEQYF.

The chain is built from TRBV4-3 and TRBJ2-2, with TRBD2 matching 7 bases. Trimming took 1 base from V and 0 from J; bases not matched to a gene: 5. Germline loops: CDR1 LGHNA, CDR2 YSLEER. The CDR3 length is 17 residues. CDR3 protein: CASSQGAGRANTGELFF. The CDR3 DNA reads as TGCGCCAGCAGCCAAGGAGCGGGAAGGGCGAACACCGGGGAGCTGTTTTTT.

This chain links TRBV5-4 with TRBJ1-4; 7 positions agree with TRBD1. The CDR3 runs to 14 residues. V lost 4 bases, J lost 7 bases, and 7 bases stayed unmatched. Germline lookup yields CDR1 SGHNT and CDR2 YYREEE (reference sequence). The chain's CDR3 is CASSTTGLVEKLFF. The CDR3, as DNA: TGTGCCAGCAGCACGACAGGGCTGGTTGAAAAACTGTTTTTT. The whole variable domain, remainder taken from reference TRBV5-4 and TRBJ1-4, is ETGVTQSPTHLIKTRGQQVTLRCSSQSGHNTVSWYQQALGQGPQFIFQYYREEENGRGNFPPRFSGLQFPNYSSELNVNALELDDSALYLCASSTTGLVEKLFFGSGTQLSVL.

On this clone: This CDR3 is also generated by other DNA sequences in the sample. The chain joins TRBV27 to TRBJ1-2; the D gene is possibly TRBD1 (5 bases). Trimming shortened V by 2 bases and J by 5 bases, and 9 bases separated the two germline ends. Per the germline V gene, CDR1 is MNHEY and CDR2 is SMNVEV (reference sequence). The CDR3 length is 13 residues. CDR3 sequence reads: CASSLQGSYGYTF. In nucleotides, the CDR3 is TGTGCCAGCAGTTTACAGGGCTCGTATGGCTACACCTTC.

The V call is TRBV6-6, the J call TRBJ1-5; 7 nucleotides line up with TRBD1. Unmatched junction bases numbered 4, after V lost 4 bases and J lost 1 base. CDR1 is MNHNY, CDR2 SVGAGI, per germline (reference sequence). The CDR3 totals 15 residues. CDR3 loop: CASSSRGQSNQPQHF. The CDR3 DNA follows: TGTGCCAGCAGTTCCAGGGGACAGAGCAATCAGCCCCAGCATTTT.

The V call is TRBV27, the J call TRBJ1-5; TRBD1 might be the D (6 bases). V was pared by 6 bases and J by 6 bases, with 15 bases between. This CDR3 has 14 amino acids. From germline, CDR1 is MNHEY and CDR2 SMNVEV (reference sequence). CDR3 coding DNA: TGTGCCAGCAGGAAACAGGGTGTAGGTCAGCCCCAGCATTTT. The encoded protein is CASRKQGVGQPQHF.

This chain connects TRBV7-9 to TRBJ2-3; D gene unclear. The CDR3 is 14 residues long. Germline V gives CDR1 SEHNR, CDR2 FQNEAQ (reference sequence). Trimming stripped 3 bases from V and 3 bases from J, with 10 bases between. CDR3: CASSFRQVTDTQYF. In nucleotides, the CDR3 is TGTGCCAGCAGCTTCCGGCAGGTTACAGATACGCAGTATTTT.

CDR3: CASSLSQGSWDNEQFF. DNA of the CDR3: TGCGCCAGCAGCTTGTCCCAGGGGAGTTGGGACAATGAGCAGTTCTTC. The rearrangement links TRBV5-1 to TRBJ2-1, with D maybe TRBD1 (6 bases). Germline V gives CDR1 SGHRS, CDR2 YFSETQ. CDR3 length equals 16 residues. The V gene lost 1 base and the J gene lost 5 bases, with 16 bases spanning the gap.

In DNA, the CDR3 is TGTGCCAGCAGAGCTAACAGGGCTCTCATCCACGAGCAGTACTTC. Protein product: CASRANRALIHEQYF. The chain combines TRBV2 with TRBJ2-7; a weak D match, TRBD1 (6 bases). The length of the CDR3 is 15 residues. Trimming removed 6 bases from V and 5 bases from J, with 20 bases in between. The germline V gene has CDR1 SNHLY and CDR2 FYNNEI.

The V and J genes are TRBV18 and TRBJ2-7; D uncertain. CDR3 size: 15 residues. The germline CDR1 and CDR2 sequences are KGHSH and LQKENI. Trimming cost V 6 bases and J 1 base, with 16 bases left between them. CDR3 sequence: CASSPARTISYEQYF. CDR3 sequence (DNA): TGTGCCAGCTCCCCAGCTAGGACCATATCCTACGAGCAGTACTTC.

The chain has TRBV19 and TRBJ2-1, with D tentatively TRBD1 (6 bases). V was shortened by 4 bases and J by 2 bases, with 18 bases between the two germline ends. This CDR3 has 17 residues. Germline V gene data show CDR1 as LNHDA and CDR2 as SQIVND (reference sequence). The CDR3 loop is CASSTQGSLSTYNEQFF. The DNA of the CDR3 is TGTGCCAGTAGTACTCAGGGGAGCCTCTCCACCTACAATGAGCAGTTCTTC.

This sequence joins TRBV7-9 and TRBJ2-7; TRBD2 matches at 14 bases. The CDR3 extends over 17 amino acids. Germline V gene data show CDR1 as SEHNR and CDR2 as FQNEAQ (reference sequence). V was pared by 1 base and J by 5 bases, with 7 bases of the junction left unmatched. CDR3 sequence reads: CASSLGGLAGEGHEQYF. CDR3 DNA sequence: TGTGCCAGCAGCTTAGGGGGACTAGCGGGAGAGGGCCACGAGCAGTACTTC.

This chain links TRBV5-4 with TRBJ2-7, with no clear D. Germline V gene sequence: CDR1 SGHNT, CDR2 YYREEE (reference sequence). The CDR3 is 13 amino acids. Trimming took 2 bases from V and 7 from J, leaving 13 bases between them. CDR3 sequence reads: CASSFRHKREQYF. In DNA form, the CDR3 reads TGTGCCAGCAGCTTCAGGCATAAACGGGAGCAGTACTTC.

V gene TRBV19 combines with J gene TRBJ2-3, with D possibly being TRBD2 (5 bases). V gave up 6 bases and J gave up 2 bases, with 9 bases separating them. CDR1 is LNHDA, CDR2 SQIVND, per germline (reference sequence). CDR3 length: 13 amino acids. The CDR3 DNA follows: TGTGCCAGTAGCCGGGGAGACACAGATACGCAGTATTTT. Its translation: CASSRGDTDTQYF.

This chain uses TRBV18 with TRBJ2-1; perhaps TRBD2 as D (6 bases). The CDR3 has 19 residues. Trimming stripped 6 bases from V and 0 bases from J, with 24 bases between. Germline V gene lookup returns CDR1 KGHSH and CDR2 LQKENI. The CDR3 sequence: CASSHFSGSRDSSYNEQFF. CDR3 in DNA: TGTGCCAGCTCCCACTTCTCAGGTTCGCGGGATAGCTCCTACAATGAGCAGTTCTTC.

The rearrangement uses TRBV5-1 and TRBJ2-7, with 7 nucleotides matching TRBD1. The CDR3 loop spans 13 amino acids. Germline loops: CDR1 SGHRS, CDR2 YFSETQ. J was trimmed by 5 bases and V by 4 bases; bases with no gene match: 6. The CDR3 spells CASSPSDRDEQYF. The CDR3 DNA follows: TGCGCCAGCAGCCCCAGTGACAGGGACGAGCAGTACTTC.

Only one count was recorded for this clone. This chain connects TRBV9 to TRBJ2-1; 8 bases agree with TRBD2. The CDR3 sequence is 17 residues long. The V gene's germline CDR1 is SGDLS and CDR2 YYNGEE. V trimming: 6 bases; J trimming: 9 bases; junction bases outside the gene matches: 20. The CDR3 DNA follows: TGTGCCAGCACCCCCCGACCCAGGTCGGGGGGGCTGTCTGAGCAGTTCTTC. It yields the protein CASTPRPRSGGLSEQFF.

The chain couples TRBV6-5 to TRBJ2-1, with D unresolved. Trimming took 3 bases from V and 0 from J, leaving 12 bases between them. The V gene's germline CDR1 is MNHEY and CDR2 SVGAGI. The CDR3 sequence is 16 residues long. CDR3 amino acids: CASSYWLKSSYNEQFF. The CDR3 DNA sequence: TGTGCCAGCAGTTATTGGCTTAAGAGCTCCTACAATGAGCAGTTCTTC.